This T cell receptor (beta chain) was found in a study of blood T cell repertoires in COVID-19. The repertoire was sequenced with immunoSEQ multiplex PCR; TCRdb's copy has only in-frame clones and lacks some. The sample holds about 140,000 clones; roughly four fifths are singletons and the top ten take less than 4%. This clonotype originated in a woman aged 45-65 years with acute COVID-19. The sample taken for sequencing was PBMCs or T cells enriched from blood (not recorded which).

The CDR3 protein is CASSLFERGGSPYNEQFF. In DNA form, the CDR3 reads TGTGCCAGCAGCTTGTTCGAACGTGGCGGGAGTCCTTACAATGAGCAGTTCTTC. The chain joins TRBV11-3 to TRBJ2-1, with TRBD2 identical over 7 bases. With 3 bases clipped from V and 4 bases from J, the junction kept 15 bases outside the gene matches. Germline V gives CDR1 SGHNT, CDR2 YENEEA. This CDR3 contains 18 residues. Looking up the rest from reference TRBV11-3 and TRBJ2-1 gives the full variable domain: EAGVVQSPRYKIIEKKQPVAFWCNPISGHNTLYWYLQNLGQGPELLIRYENEEAVDDSQLPKDRFSAERLKGVDSTLKIQPAELGDSAVYLCASSLFERGGSPYNEQFFGPGTRLTVL.